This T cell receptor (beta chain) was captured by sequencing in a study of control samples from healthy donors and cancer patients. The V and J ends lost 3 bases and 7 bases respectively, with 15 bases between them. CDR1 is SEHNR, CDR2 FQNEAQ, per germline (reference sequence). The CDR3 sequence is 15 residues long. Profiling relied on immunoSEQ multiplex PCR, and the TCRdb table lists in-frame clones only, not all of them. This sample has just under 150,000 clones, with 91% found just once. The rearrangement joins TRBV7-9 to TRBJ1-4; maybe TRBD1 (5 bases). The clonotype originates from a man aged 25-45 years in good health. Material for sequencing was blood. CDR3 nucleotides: TGTGCCAGCAGCTTGGAGGGGAGGGTCAGTGAAAAACTGTTTTTT. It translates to CASSLEGRVSEKLFF.